This is a list of T cell receptor beta chains from one sample in a study of post-analysis software for immune sequencing data. Each CDR3 protein gets one entry after TCRdb re-called the PCR reads with MiXCR. The sample has 380,000 or so distinct CDR3 sequences; roughly 38% are singletons. Sample: blood. These receptor sequences come from a girl under 18 with multiple sclerosis. The CDR3 runs from the conserved cysteine through the conserved F or W. D genes are given only for firm matches. Clone size is given for some rows only: seen once, a few or many times, or a class if the clone is expanded.

clone size	D gene	V gene	CDR3 length	J gene	CDR3 DNA	CDR3 protein
NA	NA	TRBV6-5	15	TRBJ2-3	TGTGCCGGCAGTTACGGGCAGGGGAGCACAGATACGCAGTATTTT	CAGSYGQGSTDTQYF
NA	NA	TRBV7-9	11	TRBJ2-5	TGTGCCAGCAGCTTAGCAGAGGCCCAGTACTTC	CASSLAEAQYF
NA	TRBD2	TRBV7-3	17	TRBJ2-3	TGTGCCAGCAGCTTAGGGGGTAGCGGGGGGCCGACAGATACGCAGTATTTT	CASSLGGSGGPTDTQYF
NA	NA	TRBV12-3/TRBV12-4	12	TRBJ1-2	TGTGCCAGCAGTTTTGGGGGCGAGGGCTACACCTTC	CASSFGGEGYTF
few	NA	TRBV20-1	12	TRBJ1-4	TGCAGTGCTAGTGCTGGGAATGAAAAACTGTTTTTT	CSASAGNEKLFF
NA	TRBD1	TRBV20-1	12	TRBJ1-2	TGCAGTGCGGGGGGACAGGGGCAGGGCTACACCTTC	CSAGGQGQGYTF
NA	NA	TRBV12-3/TRBV12-4	17	TRBJ1-5	TGTGCCAGCAGTGCACGGCTCCGGACAGATAGCAATCAGCCCCAGCATTTT	CASSARLRTDSNQPQHF
few	TRBD2	TRBV27	14	TRBJ2-3	TGTGCCAGCACCAGCGGGGGATACACAGATACGCAGTATTTT	CASTSGGYTDTQYF
NA	NA	TRBV5-1	16	TRBJ1-2	TGCGCCAGCAGCTTGGGATCGGAGGGGTGGATCGATAGCTACACCTTC	CASSLGSEGWIDSYTF
NA	TRBD1	TRBV7-9	15	TRBJ1-1	TGTGCCAGCAGCTCGCCTTCGGACAGGGACACTGAAGCTTTCTTT	CASSSPSDRDTEAFF
NA	TRBD2	TRBV6-6	16	TRBJ2-5	TGTGCCAGCAGTTACTCCCCCAGCGGGGGCCCCTACGAGCGGTACTTC	CASSYSPSGGPYERYF
few	NA	TRBV7-9	13	TRBJ2-7	TGTGCCAGCAGCTTAGCGGGGAAGGACGAGCAGTACTTC	CASSLAGKDEQYF
NA	TRBD2	TRBV12-3/TRBV12-4	19	TRBJ2-1	TGTGCCAGCAGCCCTCCCGGGACTAGCGGGGGGAGCTCCTACAATGAGCAGTTCTTC	CASSPPGTSGGSSYNEQFF
NA	NA	TRBV7-2	17	TRBJ1-1	TGTGCCAGCAGCTTAGAGGGCCCCTCCGGGGGCCCCTCTGAAGCTTTCTTT	CASSLEGPSGGPSEAFF
NA	TRBD1	TRBV4-1	17	TRBJ1-4	TGCGCCAGCAGCCAAGATGCCGGACAGGGGGCAAGAGAAAAACTGTTTTTT	CASSQDAGQGAREKLFF
NA	NA	TRBV12-3/TRBV12-4	15	TRBJ2-1	TGTGCCAGCAGTTTAGGACAGACCCCCTACAATGAGCAGTTCTTC	CASSLGQTPYNEQFF
NA	TRBD1	TRBV27	19	TRBJ2-6	TGTGCCAGCAGTTTAATTGCAGGGGGCGGGGAACCTGGGGCCAACGTCCTGACTTTC	CASSLIAGGGEPGANVLTF
NA	TRBD2	TRBV20-1	15	TRBJ2-2	TGCAGTGCTAGACTAGCGGGGGATAACACCGGGGAGCTGTTTTTT	CSARLAGDNTGELFF
many	NA	TRBV29-1	13	TRBJ1-1	TGCAGCGTTGACGGGACATCGGACACTGAAGCTTTCTTT	CSVDGTSDTEAFF
NA	NA	TRBV4-1	13	TRBJ2-3	TGCGCCAGCCGTCACAGGAGCACAGATACGCAGTATTTT	CASRHRSTDTQYF
NA	TRBD1	TRBV6-6	14	TRBJ1-4	TGTGCCAGCAGTGCAGGGGGCGCGGGTGAAAAACTGTTTTTT	CASSAGGAGEKLFF
NA	NA	TRBV7-2	14	TRBJ2-5	TGTGCCAGCAGCCCCCTGGCCAGTCCGGAGACCCAGTACTTC	CASSPLASPETQYF
NA	NA	TRBV6-1	16	TRBJ2-7	TGTGCCAGCAGTGAAGCGTCGCTTCCGAGCTCCTACGAGCAGTACTTC	CASSEASLPSSYEQYF
NA	NA	TRBV12-3/TRBV12-4	15	TRBJ2-6	TGTGCCAGCAGTTGGGCGGACAATCGGGCCAACGTCCTGACTTTC	CASSWADNRANVLTF
few	NA	TRBV4-3	15	TRBJ2-7	TGCGCCAGCAGCCAAGGGCCGGGTCACACCTACGAGCAGTACTTC	CASSQGPGHTYEQYF
few	NA	TRBV5-1	14	TRBJ2-7	TGCGCCAGCAGCTTGTGGAGGGGTATGCACGAGCAGTACTTC	CASSLWRGMHEQYF
NA	TRBD2	TRBV9	18	TRBJ2-1	TGTGCCAGCAGCGTAGCCCCTGGGGCTAGCGGGGGGCGCAATGAGCAGTTCTTC	CASSVAPGASGGRNEQFF
NA	TRBD2	TRBV4-2	17	TRBJ2-5	TGTGCCAGCAGCCAAGGTGTCGGCGGGAGTACTATGGAGACCCAGTACTTC	CASSQGVGGSTMETQYF
NA	TRBD1	TRBV5-1	16	TRBJ1-6	TGCGTCAGCAGCTGGGGGAGAGAAGACAGGGATTATTCCCTCCACTTT	CVSSWGREDRDYSLHF
NA	NA	TRBV6-2/TRBV6-3	14	TRBJ2-7	TGTGCCAGCTCCAAAGGCGGGCATCCCACGGAGCAGTACTTC	CASSKGGHPTEQYF
NA	TRBD2	TRBV5-1	14	TRBJ2-1	TGCGCCAGCAGTTTTGCGGGGGGCTACAATGAGCAGTTCTTC	CASSFAGGYNEQFF
NA	TRBD2	TRBV5-1	17	TRBJ2-1	TGCGCCAGCAGCCAAGGACTAGCGGGGTTCTCCTACAATGAGCAGTTCTTC	CASSQGLAGFSYNEQFF
NA	NA	TRBV6-6	15	TRBJ2-3	TGTGCCAGCAGTTACTCTCGGGGGTCGGCAGATACGCAGTATTTT	CASSYSRGSADTQYF
few	NA	TRBV4-3	15	TRBJ2-1	TGCGCCAGCAGCCCCGATTTGGACACGTACAATGAACAGTTCTTC	CASSPDLDTYNEQFF
NA	NA	TRBV12-3/TRBV12-4	15	TRBJ2-7	TGTGCCAGCAGTGAACGCGGAACAGGGTCGTACGAGCAGTACTTC	CASSERGTGSYEQYF
NA	NA	TRBV7-9	12	TRBJ2-3	TGTGCCAGCAGCTTTGGTCCAGATACGCAGTATTTT	CASSFGPDTQYF
NA	TRBD2	TRBV12-3/TRBV12-4	14	TRBJ2-3	TGTGCCAGCAGCTTAGCGGGGAGAGCAGATGCGCAGTATTTT	CASSLAGRADAQYF
NA	NA	TRBV11-2	14	TRBJ2-7	TGTGCCAGCAGAGTGGATGGTTCCTCCTACGAGCAGTACTTC	CASRVDGSSYEQYF
many	NA	TRBV7-2	14	TRBJ2-5	TGCGCCAGCAGCCCGACCGGGGGAAGAGAGACCCAGTACTTC	CASSPTGGRETQYF
few	TRBD2	TRBV6-6	15	TRBJ2-7	TGTGCCAGCAGCCCTAGCGGGGGGACCTCCTACGAGCAGTACTTC	CASSPSGGTSYEQYF
NA	TRBD2	TRBV4-1	15	TRBJ2-1	TGCGCCAGCAGCCAAGTAGCGGGGGAGAACAATGAGCAGTTCTTC	CASSQVAGENNEQFF
few	NA	TRBV10-3	16	TRBJ2-1	TGTGCCATCAGTGACCCTGCCGCAGGGTACTACAATGAGCAGTTCTTC	CAISDPAAGYYNEQFF
few	NA	TRBV5-1	13	TRBJ2-7	TGCGCCAGCAGCTTCTCGGGACCAGACGAGCAGTACTTC	CASSFSGPDEQYF
NA	NA	TRBV29-1	13	TRBJ1-6	TGCAGCGTAGCGGCCCTGCCTAATTCACCCCTCCACTTT	CSVAALPNSPLHF
many	TRBD2	TRBV7-9	18	TRBJ2-1	TGTGCCAGCAGCTTAGTAACTAGCGGGGGCCGACCCTACAATGAGCAGTTCTTC	CASSLVTSGGRPYNEQFF
NA	NA	TRBV27	17	TRBJ1-5	TGTGCCAGCAGTTCCTTGGGGGGAACGCATAGCAATCAGCCCCAGCATTTT	CASSSLGGTHSNQPQHF
NA	NA	TRBV29-1	14	TRBJ1-4	TGCAGCGTTGAAGGGGCAGGGACTAATGAAAAACTGTTTTTT	CSVEGAGTNEKLFF
NA	NA	TRBV7-2	15	TRBJ2-5	TGTGCCAGCAGCTCACTACCTGGACGCACAGAGACCCAGTACTTC	CASSSLPGRTETQYF
NA	NA	TRBV18	15	TRBJ2-1	TGTGCCAGCTCACCACCGCAAATAGCGATGAATGAGCAGTTCTTC	CASSPPQIAMNEQFF
few	NA	TRBV18	14	TRBJ2-7	TGTGCCAGCTCACGGGACCGAAATAGGTACGAGCAGTACTTC	CASSRDRNRYEQYF